Each of the 6 T cell receptor beta chains below was sequenced from the same sample in a study of blood T cell repertoires in COVID-19. Sequenced by immunoSEQ multiplex PCR; TCRdb stores in-frame clones only, minus some. The table lists approximately 28,000 clones, 90% to 95% of them singletons. Sequencing was done on a sample of peripheral blood. The receptors were sampled from a woman aged 70-85 years with COVID-19, enrolled during active disease.

V and J are TRBV11-2 and TRBJ1-1; weak D call: TRBD1 (6 bases). The germline V gene encodes CDR1 SGHAT and CDR2 FQNNGV. The V and J ends lost 1 base and 5 bases respectively, with 8 bases between them. CDR3 length: 13 residues. The DNA of the CDR3 is TGTGCCAGCAGCTTAGGTGGGACAACTGAAGCTTTCTTT. It translates to CASSLGGTTEAFF.

This chain uses TRBV6-1 with TRBJ1-2, with D possibly TRBD1 on 6 matching bases. CDR1 and CDR2 from the germline V gene are MNHNS and SASEGT. Trimming removed 2 bases at V and 7 bases at J, with 11 bases between. The CDR3 length is 13 residues. The CDR3 loop is CASSERGAVGYTF. The CDR3 nucleotides read TGTGCCAGCAGTGAACGGGGGGCAGTTGGCTACACCTTC.

This rearrangement joins TRBV28 to TRBJ1-4; weak D call: TRBD1 (5 bases). The germline V gene has CDR1 MDHEN and CDR2 SYDVKM. There are 13 residues in the CDR3. V was clipped by 11 bases and J by 8 bases, with 18 bases between them. CDR3 in amino acids: CACTGIMKEKLFF. DNA for the CDR3: TGTGCCTGTACAGGCATAATGAAGGAAAAACTGTTTTTT.

This chain joins TRBV11-2 and TRBJ1-5; tentatively, D is TRBD1 (6 bases). Germline V gene lookup returns CDR1 SGHAT and CDR2 FQNNGV. Trimming shortened V by 5 bases and J by 0 bases, and 11 bases separated the two germline ends. The CDR3 is 15 residues long. The CDR3 nucleotides read TGTGCCAGCAGCCAACAGGGCAATAGCAATCAGCCCCAGCATTTT. This codes for CASSQQGNSNQPQHF.

The chain uses TRBV15 and TRBJ2-5, with D possibly being TRBD2 (5 bases). The CDR3 length is 15 residues. Germline V gene lookup returns CDR1 LNHNV and CDR2 YYDKDF (reference sequence). V was clipped by 3 bases and J by 4 bases, with 15 bases between them. The CDR3 sequence is CATSSPSVGRETQYF. Written as DNA, the CDR3 is TGTGCCACCAGCAGTCCCTCGGTAGGGAGAGAGACCCAGTACTTC.

The chain is built from TRBV12-3 or TRBV12-4 and TRBJ1-5; TRBD1 is a possible D gene (5 bases). V lost 6 bases to trimming and J lost 6 bases, with 12 bases between them. This CDR3 spans 13 amino acids. The CDR3 protein is CASSLGGVQPQHF. In nucleotides, the CDR3 is TGTGCCAGCAGCCTGGGGGGGGTTCAGCCCCAGCATTTT.